These 6 T cell receptor beta chains were sequenced from one sample in a study of a mutant IDH1 vaccine in newly diagnosed glioma. No antigen has been assigned to these receptors. Stated time point: week 35, safety follow-up. Every single dose of the vaccine, 300 ug of mutant IDH1 20-mer peptide, came with topical imiquimod. Here immunoSEQ multiplex PCR was the method, and the copy in TCRdb shows in-frame clones only, minus some. The table lists 60,000 to 65,000 clones, about 85% of them singletons. The specimen comprised PBMCs, sampled from a glioma patient whose treatment included an IDH1 peptide vaccine. These TCRs come from a man aged 30 to 39 with glioma.

This chain uses TRBV5-6 with TRBJ1-6, with D maybe TRBD1 (5 bases). The germline V and J ends were trimmed by 4 bases and 9 bases, with 14 bases remaining between them. Germline-derived CDR1 and CDR2 are SGHDT and YYEEEE. This CDR3 comprises 14 residues. This chain's CDR3 is CASSPLGQGSPLHF. The DNA for the CDR3 is TGTGCCAGCAGCCCTCTAGGCCAGGGTTCACCCCTCCACTTT.

The chain has TRBV19 and TRBJ2-1; D remains ambiguous. The germline V and J ends were trimmed by 4 bases and 8 bases, with 15 bases remaining between them. CDR1 is LNHDA and CDR2 is SQIVND in the germline V gene (reference sequence). CDR3 length equals 14 residues. CDR3 DNA: TGTGCCAGTAGTAAAGGGCCCCAAACCTATGAGCAGTTCTTC. It yields the protein CASSKGPQTYEQFF.

The V and J genes are TRBV7-9 and TRBJ2-7; D not certain. Germline V CDR1 and CDR2: SEHNR, FQNEAQ (reference sequence). V dropped 6 bases and J dropped 6 bases, with 12 bases sitting between them. The CDR3 is 12 amino acids. The chain's CDR3 is CASSETLREQYF. DNA for the CDR3: TGTGCCAGCAGTGAGACGCTTCGCGAGCAGTACTTC.

The chain joins TRBV5-4 to TRBJ1-2; D perhaps matches TRBD1 (6 bases). Germline CDR1 reads SGHNT; CDR2 reads YYREEE (reference sequence). V lost 0 bases and J 7 bases, leaving 16 bases between the germline ends. The CDR3 has 15 amino acids. The CDR3 protein is CASSLGRGAGSGYTF. The CDR3 nucleotides read TGTGCCAGCAGCTTGGGGCGGGGGGCAGGAAGTGGCTACACCTTC.

The chain has TRBV10-1 and TRBJ1-3; 8 bases line up with TRBD1. Trimming cost V 9 bases and J 3 bases; bases outside gene matches: 7. The CDR3 covers 14 residues. Germline CDR1 is WNHNN and CDR2 is SYGVQD (reference sequence). The CDR3 loop is CASGRTGSGNTIYF. The CDR3 region has the DNA TGCGCCAGTGGAAGGACAGGGAGTGGAAACACCATATATTTT.

This clone was detected only once. The chain recombines TRBV7-8 with TRBJ2-1; D is unclear. The CDR3 runs to 14 residues. CDR1 is SGHVS, CDR2 FQNEAQ, per germline. Trimming removed 1 base from V and 6 bases from J, with 10 bases in between. CDR3 DNA: TGTGCCAGCAGCTTAGTGGCTGGGCGCAATGAGCAGTTCTTC. Its protein is CASSLVAGRNEQFF.